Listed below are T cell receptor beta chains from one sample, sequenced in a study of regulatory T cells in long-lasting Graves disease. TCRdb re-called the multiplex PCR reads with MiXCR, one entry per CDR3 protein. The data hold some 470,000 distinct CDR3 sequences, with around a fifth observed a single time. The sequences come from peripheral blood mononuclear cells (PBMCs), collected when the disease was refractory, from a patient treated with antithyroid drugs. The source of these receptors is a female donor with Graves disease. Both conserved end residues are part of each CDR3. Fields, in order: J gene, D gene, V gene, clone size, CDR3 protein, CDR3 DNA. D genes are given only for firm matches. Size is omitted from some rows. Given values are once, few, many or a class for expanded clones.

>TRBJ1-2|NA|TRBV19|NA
CASTLRGSPAF
TGTGCCAGTACCCTCCGCGGCTCCCCCGCCTTC
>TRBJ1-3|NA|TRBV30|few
CARSILTGNTIYF
TGTGCCCGATCAATCCTAACTGGAAACACCATATATTTT
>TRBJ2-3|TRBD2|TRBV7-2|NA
CASSRGGADPADTQYF
TGTGCCAGCAGTCGCGGGGGGGCAGATCCCGCAGATACGCAGTATTTT
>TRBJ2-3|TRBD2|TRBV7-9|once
CASSYVAGGRNTQYF
TGTGCCAGCAGCTACGTAGCGGGAGGGAGAAATACGCAGTATTTT
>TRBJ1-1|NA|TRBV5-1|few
CASKPGGNTEAFF
TGCGCCAGCAAACCGGGAGGGAACACTGAAGCTTTCTTT
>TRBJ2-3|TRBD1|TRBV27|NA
CAPWDRGKDTQYF
TGTGCCCCTTGGGACAGGGGGAAAGATACGCAGTATTTT
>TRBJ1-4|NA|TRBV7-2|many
CASSPHQGGEKLFF
TGTGCCAGCAGCCCCCACCAGGGAGGTGAAAAACTGTTTTTT
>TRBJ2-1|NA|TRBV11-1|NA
CASSFRQLSEQFF
TGTGCCAGCAGCTTCCGACAGTTAAGCGAGCAGTTCTTC
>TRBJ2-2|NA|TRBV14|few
CASSQDSLGLHTGELFF
TGTGCCAGCAGCCAAGATTCGCTGGGACTTCACACCGGGGAGCTGTTTTTT
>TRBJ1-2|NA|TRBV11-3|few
CASSLPPDSAGEGYTF
TGTGCCAGCAGCCTCCCTCCGGACAGCGCGGGTGAAGGCTACACCTTC
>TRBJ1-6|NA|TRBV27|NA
CASSLPLFNSPLHF
TGTGCCAGCAGTTTACCTCTGTTTAATTCACCCCTCCACTTT
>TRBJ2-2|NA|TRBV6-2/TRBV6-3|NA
CASSYFGGPNTGELFF
TGTGCCAGCAGTTACTTCGGCGGGCCGAACACCGGGGAGCTGTTTTTT
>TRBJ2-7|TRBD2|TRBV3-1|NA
CASTPSAGVEQHF
TGTGCCAGCACCCCCTCGGCGGGAGTCGAGCAGCACTTT
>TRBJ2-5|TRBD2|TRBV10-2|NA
CASSESLAGRRETQYF
TGCGCCAGCAGTGAGTCGTTAGCGGGAAGGCGGGAGACCCAGTACTTC
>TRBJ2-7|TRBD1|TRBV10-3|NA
CAISESPGTGLPYEQYF
TGTGCCATCAGTGAAAGTCCCGGGACAGGGTTACCCTACGAGCAGTACTTC
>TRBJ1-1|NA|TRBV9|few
CASSVGAGGEGTEAFF
TGTGCCAGCAGCGTAGGAGCGGGGGGTGAGGGAACTGAAGCTTTCTTT
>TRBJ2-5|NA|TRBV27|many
CASSLRRIPLRRETQYF
TGTGCCAGCAGTTTAAGGCGGATTCCCCTTCGTAGGGAGACCCAGTACTTC
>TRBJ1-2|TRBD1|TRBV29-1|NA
CSVQTGTYGYTF
TGCAGCGTTCAGACAGGGACCTATGGCTACACCTTC
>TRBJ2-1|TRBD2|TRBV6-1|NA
CASSDILAGGNNEQFF
TGTGCCAGCAGTGACATTCTAGCGGGAGGCAACAATGAGCAGTTCTTC
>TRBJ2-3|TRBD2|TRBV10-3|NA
CAISRVWTSGESTDTQYF
TGTGCCATCAGCCGAGTCTGGACTAGCGGGGAAAGCACAGATACGCAGTATTTT
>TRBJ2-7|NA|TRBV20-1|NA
CSARDRRRTYEQYF
TGCAGTGCTAGAGATAGGCGACGGACCTACGAGCAGTACTTC
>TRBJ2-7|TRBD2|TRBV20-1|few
CSARDDGGEPSYEQYF
TGCAGTGCTAGAGATGACGGGGGGGAGCCCTCCTACGAGCAGTACTTC
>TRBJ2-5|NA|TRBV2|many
CASSVDSQETQYF
TGTGCCAGCAGTGTTGACAGCCAAGAGACCCAGTACTTC
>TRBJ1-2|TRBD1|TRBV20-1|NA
CSARKTGIPNYGYTF
TGCAGTGCTAGAAAGACAGGGATCCCTAACTATGGCTACACCTTC
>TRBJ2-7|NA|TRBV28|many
CASSRTVYEQYF
TGTGCCAGCAGTCGGACAGTCTACGAGCAGTACTTC
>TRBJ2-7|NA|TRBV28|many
CASRGQGSYEQYF
TGTGCCAGCAGAGGGCAGGGCTCCTACGAGCAGTACTTC
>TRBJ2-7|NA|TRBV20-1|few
CSARDTLAALAYEQYF
TGCAGTGCTAGAGATACCCTGGCGGCCTTAGCCTACGAGCAGTACTTC
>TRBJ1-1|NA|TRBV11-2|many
CASSFRGTSNTEAFF
TGTGCCAGCAGCTTCCGCGGGACATCGAACACTGAAGCTTTCTTT
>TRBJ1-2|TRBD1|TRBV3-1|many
CASSQGSRGDDGYTF
TGTGCCAGCAGCCAAGGGTCCAGGGGGGACGATGGCTACACCTTC
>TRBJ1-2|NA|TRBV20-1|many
CSARGEGAGHGYTF
TGCAGTGCTAGAGGTGAAGGGGCTGGGCATGGCTACACCTTC
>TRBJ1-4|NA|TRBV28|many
CASSYGGDEKLFF
TGTGCCAGCAGTTACGGTGGGGATGAAAAACTGTTTTTT
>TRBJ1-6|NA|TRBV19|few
CASRGTLANSPLHF
TGTGCCAGCAGGGGAACCCTAGCTAATTCACCCCTCCACTTT
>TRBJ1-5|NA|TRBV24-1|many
CATSDTNQPQHF
TGTGCCACCAGTGATACAAATCAGCCCCAGCATTTT
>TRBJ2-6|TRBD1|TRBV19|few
CASSAHPGQGAIGANVLTF
TGTGCCAGTAGTGCCCACCCCGGACAGGGGGCCATCGGGGCCAACGTCCTGACTTTC
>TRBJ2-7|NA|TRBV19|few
CASSLHRQDPYEQYF
TGTGCCAGTAGTTTACATCGTCAGGACCCCTACGAGCAGTACTTC
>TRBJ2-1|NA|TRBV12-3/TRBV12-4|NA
CASSLRGMDDNEQFF
TGTGCCAGCAGTTTAAGGGGAATGGACGACAATGAGCAGTTCTTC
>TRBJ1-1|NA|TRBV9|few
CASRGTTDTEAFF
TGTGCCAGCAGGGGAACGACAGACACTGAAGCTTTCTTT
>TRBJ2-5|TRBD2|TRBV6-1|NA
CASSAQREPQETQYF
TGTGCCAGCAGTGCCCAGCGGGAGCCTCAAGAGACCCAGTACTTC
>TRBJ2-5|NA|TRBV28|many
CASSPPEPQETQYF
TGTGCCAGCAGTCCCCCAGAGCCCCAAGAGACCCAGTACTTC
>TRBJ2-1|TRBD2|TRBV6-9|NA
CAGSYDAAGTSSYNEQFF
TGTGCCGGCAGTTACGATGCGGCGGGGACTAGCTCCTACAATGAGCAGTTCTTC
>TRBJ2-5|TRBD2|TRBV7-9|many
CASSPTRLAGQETQYF
TGTGCCAGCAGCCCAACGCGACTAGCGGGACAAGAGACCCAGTACTTC
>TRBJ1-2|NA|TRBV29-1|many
CSVVGLNYGYTF
TGCAGCGTTGTGGGTCTTAACTATGGCTACACCTTC
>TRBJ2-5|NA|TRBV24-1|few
CATSDHTSTGETQYF
TGTGCCACCAGTGACCATACTAGCACGGGGGAGACCCAGTACTTC
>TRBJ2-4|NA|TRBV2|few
CASSPARGLGAKNIQYF
TGTGCCAGCAGCCCCGCCCGGGGCCTTGGGGCCAAAAACATTCAGTACTTC
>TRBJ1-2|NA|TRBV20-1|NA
CSARAPGPGGNYGYTF
TGCAGTGCTAGAGCCCCGGGACCGGGGGGTAACTATGGCTACACCTTC
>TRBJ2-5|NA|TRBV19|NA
CATSDRGGSQETQYF
TGTGCCACCTCAGATCGTGGGGGTAGTCAAGAGACCCAGTACTTC
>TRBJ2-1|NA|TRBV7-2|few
CASSPEGTNEQFF
TGTGCCAGCAGCCCAGAAGGGACGAATGAGCAGTTCTTC
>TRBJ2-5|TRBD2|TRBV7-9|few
CASSYPHPGAGETQYF
TGTGCCAGCAGCTACCCCCATCCGGGAGCGGGGGAGACCCAGTACTTC
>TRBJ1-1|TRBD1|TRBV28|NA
CASSSRRAGGEVEAFF
TGTGCCAGCAGTTCCCGACGGGCAGGGGGCGAGGTTGAAGCTTTCTTT
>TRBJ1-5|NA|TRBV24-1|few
CATSDYGQPQHF
TGTGCCACCAGTGATTATGGACAGCCCCAGCATTTT
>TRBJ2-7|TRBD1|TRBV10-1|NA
CASSEDRAISYEQYF
TGCGCCAGCAGTGAGGACAGGGCGATCTCCTACGAGCAGTACTTC
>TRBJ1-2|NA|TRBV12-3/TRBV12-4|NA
CASSFLTGANYGYTF
TGTGCCAGCAGTTTTTTAACAGGTGCAAACTATGGCTACACCTTC
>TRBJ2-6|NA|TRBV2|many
CASSGQSSGANVLTF
TGTGCCAGCAGTGGACAGTCCTCTGGGGCCAACGTCCTGACTTTC
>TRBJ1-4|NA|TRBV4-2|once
CASSRDPVRNNEKLFF
TGTGCCAGCAGCCGAGATCCCGTCCGGAATAATGAAAAACTGTTTTTT